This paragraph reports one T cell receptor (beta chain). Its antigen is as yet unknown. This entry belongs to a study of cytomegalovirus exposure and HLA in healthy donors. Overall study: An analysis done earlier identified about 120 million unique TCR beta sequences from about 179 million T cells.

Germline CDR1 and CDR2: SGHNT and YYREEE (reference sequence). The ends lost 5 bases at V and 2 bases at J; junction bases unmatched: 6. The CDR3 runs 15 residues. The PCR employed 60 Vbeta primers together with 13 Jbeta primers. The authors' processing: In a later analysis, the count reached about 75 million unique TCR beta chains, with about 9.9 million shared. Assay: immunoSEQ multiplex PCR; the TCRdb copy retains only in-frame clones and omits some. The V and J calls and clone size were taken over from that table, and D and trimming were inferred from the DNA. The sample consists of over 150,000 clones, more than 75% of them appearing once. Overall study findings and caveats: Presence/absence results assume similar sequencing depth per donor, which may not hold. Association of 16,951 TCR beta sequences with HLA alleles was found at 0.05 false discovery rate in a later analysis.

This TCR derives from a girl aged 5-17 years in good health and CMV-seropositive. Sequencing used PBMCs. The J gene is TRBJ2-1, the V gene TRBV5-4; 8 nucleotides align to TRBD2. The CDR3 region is CASRIAGSPYNEQFF. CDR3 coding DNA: TGTGCCAGCAGGATAGCGGGATCCCCCTACAATGAGCAGTTCTTC.